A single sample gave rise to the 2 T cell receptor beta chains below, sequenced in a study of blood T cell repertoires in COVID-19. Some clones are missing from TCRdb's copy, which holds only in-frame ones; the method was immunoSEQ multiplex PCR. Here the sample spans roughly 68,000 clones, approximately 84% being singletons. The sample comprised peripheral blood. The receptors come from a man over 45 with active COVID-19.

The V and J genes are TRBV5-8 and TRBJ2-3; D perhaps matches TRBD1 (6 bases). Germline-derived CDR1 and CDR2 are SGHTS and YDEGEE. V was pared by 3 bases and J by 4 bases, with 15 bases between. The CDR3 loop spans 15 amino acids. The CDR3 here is CASSSFIKGADTQYF. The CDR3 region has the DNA TGTGCCAGCAGCTCCTTTATCAAGGGGGCAGATACGCAGTATTTT.

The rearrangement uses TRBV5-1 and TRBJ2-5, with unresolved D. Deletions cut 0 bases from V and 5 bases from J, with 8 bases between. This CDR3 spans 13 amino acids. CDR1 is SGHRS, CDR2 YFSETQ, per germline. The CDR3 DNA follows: TGCGCCAGCAGCTTGGAGCTGGGCGAGACCCAGTACTTC. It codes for CASSLELGETQYF.